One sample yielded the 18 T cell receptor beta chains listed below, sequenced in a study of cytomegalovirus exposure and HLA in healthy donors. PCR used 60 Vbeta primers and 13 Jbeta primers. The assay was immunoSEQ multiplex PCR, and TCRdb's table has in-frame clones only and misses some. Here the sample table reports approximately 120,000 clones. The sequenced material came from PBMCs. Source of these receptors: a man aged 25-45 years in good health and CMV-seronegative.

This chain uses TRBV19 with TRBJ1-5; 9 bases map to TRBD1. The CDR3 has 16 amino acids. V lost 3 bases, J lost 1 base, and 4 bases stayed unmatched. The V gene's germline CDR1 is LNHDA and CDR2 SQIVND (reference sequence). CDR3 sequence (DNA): TGTGCCAGTAGTATGGGGACAGGGCTCAGCAATCAGCCCCAGCATTTT. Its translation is CASSMGTGLSNQPQHF.

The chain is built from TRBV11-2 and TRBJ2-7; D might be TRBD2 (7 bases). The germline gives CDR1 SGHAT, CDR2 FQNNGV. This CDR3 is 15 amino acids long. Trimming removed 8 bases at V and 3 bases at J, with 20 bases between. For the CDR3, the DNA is TGTGCCAGCGAACCCACCAGGGAGGGGGGCTACGAGCAGTACTTC. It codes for CASEPTREGGYEQYF.

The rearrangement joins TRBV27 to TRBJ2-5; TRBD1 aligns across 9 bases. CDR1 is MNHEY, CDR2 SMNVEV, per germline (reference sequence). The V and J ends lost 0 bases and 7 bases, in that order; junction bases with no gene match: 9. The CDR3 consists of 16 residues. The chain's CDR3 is CASSLSGQGKGGTQYF. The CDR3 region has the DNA TGTGCCAGCAGTTTATCGGGACAGGGAAAAGGTGGGACCCAGTACTTC.

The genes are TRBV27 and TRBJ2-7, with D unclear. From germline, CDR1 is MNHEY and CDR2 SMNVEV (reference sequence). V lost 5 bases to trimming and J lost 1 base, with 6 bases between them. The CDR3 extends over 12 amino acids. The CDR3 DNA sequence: TGTGCCAGCAGTCCTAGTTCCTACGAGCAGTACTTC. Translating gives CASSPSSYEQYF.

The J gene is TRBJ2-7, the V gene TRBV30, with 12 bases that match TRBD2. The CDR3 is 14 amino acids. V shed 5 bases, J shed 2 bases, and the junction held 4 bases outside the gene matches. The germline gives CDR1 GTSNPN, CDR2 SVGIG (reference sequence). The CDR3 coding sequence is TGTGCCTGGGATAGACTAGCGGGAGCCTACGAGCAGTACTTC. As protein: CAWDRLAGAYEQYF. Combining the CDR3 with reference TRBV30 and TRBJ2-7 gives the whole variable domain SQTIHQWPATLVQPVGSPLSLECTVEGTSNPNLYWYRQAAGRGLQLLFYSVGIGQISSEVPQNLSASRPQDRQFILSSKKLLLSDSGFYLCAWDRLAGAYEQYFGPGTRLTVT.

The CDR3 DNA reads TGCGCCAGCAGCTTGGAAGTAGCGGCGCAAGAGACCCAGTACTTC. This codes for CASSLEVAAQETQYF. This chain uses TRBV5-1 with TRBJ2-5, with D maybe TRBD2 (6 bases). Trimming pared 0 bases from V and 2 bases from J, leaving 11 bases between. The CDR3 is 15 amino acids. Germline V CDR1 and CDR2: SGHRS, YFSETQ.

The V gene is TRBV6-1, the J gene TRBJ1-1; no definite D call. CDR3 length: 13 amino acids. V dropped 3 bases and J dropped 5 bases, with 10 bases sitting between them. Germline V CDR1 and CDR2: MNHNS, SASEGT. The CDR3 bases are TGTGCCAGCAGTGACCCCGTACTTACTGAAGCTTTCTTT. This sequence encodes CASSDPVLTEAFF.

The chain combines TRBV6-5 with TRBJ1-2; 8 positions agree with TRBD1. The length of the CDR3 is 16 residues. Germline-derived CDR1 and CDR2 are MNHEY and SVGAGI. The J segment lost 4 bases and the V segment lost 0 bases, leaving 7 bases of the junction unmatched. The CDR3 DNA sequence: TGTGCCAGCAGTTACTCCGGGACAGGCGGGGGCTATGGCTACACCTTC. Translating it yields CASSYSGTGGGYGYTF.

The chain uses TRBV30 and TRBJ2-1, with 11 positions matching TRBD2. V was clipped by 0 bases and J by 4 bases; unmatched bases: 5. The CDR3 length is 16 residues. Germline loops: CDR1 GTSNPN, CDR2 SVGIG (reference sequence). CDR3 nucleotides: TGTGCCTGGAGTGTACAAGGGACTAGCGGTTACAATGAGCAGTTCTTC. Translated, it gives CAWSVQGTSGYNEQFF.

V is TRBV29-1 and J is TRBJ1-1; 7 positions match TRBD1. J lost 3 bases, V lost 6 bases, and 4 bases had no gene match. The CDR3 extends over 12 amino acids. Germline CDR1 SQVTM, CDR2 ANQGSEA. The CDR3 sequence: CSVSQGHTEAFF. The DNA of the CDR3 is TGCAGCGTCTCACAGGGGCACACTGAAGCTTTCTTT.

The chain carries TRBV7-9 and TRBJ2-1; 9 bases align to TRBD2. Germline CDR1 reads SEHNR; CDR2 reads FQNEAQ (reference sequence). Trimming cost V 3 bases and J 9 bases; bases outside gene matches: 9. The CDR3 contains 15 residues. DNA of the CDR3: TGTGCCAGCAGCTTCGGGACCGCGGGGGGGGGTGAGCAGTTCTTC. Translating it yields CASSFGTAGGGEQFF.

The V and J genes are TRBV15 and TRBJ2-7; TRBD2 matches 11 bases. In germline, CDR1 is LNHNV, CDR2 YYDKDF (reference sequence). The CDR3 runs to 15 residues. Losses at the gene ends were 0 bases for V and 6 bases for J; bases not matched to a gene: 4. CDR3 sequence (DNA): TGTGCCACCAGCAGAGATCTAGCGGGAGGTCTCGAGCAGTACTTC. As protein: CATSRDLAGGLEQYF. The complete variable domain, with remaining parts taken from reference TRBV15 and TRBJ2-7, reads DAMVIQNPRYQVTQFGKPVTLSCSQTLNHNVMYWYQQKSSQAPKLLFHYYDKDFNNEADTPDNFQSRRPNTSFCFLDIRSPGLGDTAMYLCATSRDLAGGLEQYFGPGTRLTVT.

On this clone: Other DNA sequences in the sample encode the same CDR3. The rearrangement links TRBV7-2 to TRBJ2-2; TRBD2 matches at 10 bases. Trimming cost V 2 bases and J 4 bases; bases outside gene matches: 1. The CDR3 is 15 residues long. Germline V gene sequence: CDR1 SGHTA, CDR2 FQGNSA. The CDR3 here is CASSLTSGTTGELFF. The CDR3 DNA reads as TGTGCCAGCAGCTTAACTAGCGGGACCACCGGGGAGCTGTTTTTT.

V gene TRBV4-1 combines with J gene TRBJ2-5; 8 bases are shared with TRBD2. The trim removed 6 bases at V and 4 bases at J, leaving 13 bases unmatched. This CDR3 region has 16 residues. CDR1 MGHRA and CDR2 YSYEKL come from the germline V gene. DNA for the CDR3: TGCGCCAGCAGTCTTGATACCGGGAGGGCGGGAGAGACCCAGTACTTC. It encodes CASSLDTGRAGETQYF.

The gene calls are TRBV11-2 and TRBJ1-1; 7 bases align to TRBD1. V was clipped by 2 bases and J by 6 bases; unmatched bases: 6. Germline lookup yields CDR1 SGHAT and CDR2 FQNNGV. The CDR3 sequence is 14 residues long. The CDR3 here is CASSLLPGTAEAFF. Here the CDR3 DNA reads TGTGCCAGCAGCTTACTCCCCGGGACAGCTGAAGCTTTCTTT.

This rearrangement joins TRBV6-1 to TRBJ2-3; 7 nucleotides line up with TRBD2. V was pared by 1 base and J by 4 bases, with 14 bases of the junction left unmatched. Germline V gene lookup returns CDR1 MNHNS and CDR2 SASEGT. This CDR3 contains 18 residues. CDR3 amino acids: CASSEVGPGRGAPDTQYF. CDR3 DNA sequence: TGTGCCAGCAGTGAAGTCGGTCCGGGGAGGGGCGCCCCAGATACGCAGTATTTT.

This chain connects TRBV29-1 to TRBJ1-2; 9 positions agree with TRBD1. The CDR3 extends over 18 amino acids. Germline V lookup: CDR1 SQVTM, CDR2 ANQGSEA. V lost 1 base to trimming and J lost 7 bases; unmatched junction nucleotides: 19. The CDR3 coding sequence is TGCAGCGTTGAAGCGAGTGGAGGTTTTACAGGGGGCGACGGTGGCTACACCTTC. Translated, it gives CSVEASGGFTGGDGGYTF.

CDR3: CASSLNGGYRDGMNTEAFF. The CDR3 DNA reads TGCGCCAGCAGCCTCAATGGAGGTTACAGGGACGGGATGAACACTGAAGCTTTCTTT. The chain recombines TRBV4-1 with TRBJ1-1; TRBD1 is a possible D gene (6 bases). Germline V lookup: CDR1 MGHRA, CDR2 YSYEKL. CDR3 length equals 19 residues. V lost 4 bases to trimming and J lost 0 bases, with 24 bases between them.